The rows below give T cell receptor beta chains drawn from one sample of a study of T cell repertoires in cytomegalovirus infection. A single record per CDR3 protein comes from TCRdb applying MiXCR to the reads. The sample holds hundreds of thousands of distinct CDR3 sequences, approximately 46% seen once. Their specific antigens are unknown. Sequenced material: cultured PBMCs, taken from culture after CMV antigen stimulation. The receptors were gathered from a human donor in good health (CMV status not recorded). Some clones in this sample may be carry-over from other donors' samples. Each CDR3 is given with its conserved first and last residue. The D gene is left open where the match is weak. The size entry is marked missing in some rows and otherwise reads once, few, many or a size class.

J | D | size | V | CDR3 | DNA
TRBJ2-2 | - | few | TRBV7-2 | CASSRGQGVGELFF | TGTGCCAGCAGCCGCGGGCAGGGTGTGGGGGAGCTGTTTTTT
TRBJ2-7 | TRBD1 | - | TRBV7-2 | CASSTKTGLGSYEQYF | TGTGCCAGCAGCACCAAGACAGGGTTGGGCTCCTACGAGCAGTACTTC
TRBJ1-4 | TRBD1 | - | TRBV20-1 | CSAINRGGNEKLFF | TGCAGTGCTATAAACAGGGGAGGTAATGAAAAACTGTTTTTT
TRBJ2-7 | - | few | TRBV12-3/TRBV12-4 | CASSAGMLDYEQYF | TGTGCCAGCAGTGCCGGGATGTTAGACTACGAGCAGTACTTC
TRBJ1-2 | - | - | TRBV6-6 | CASSYERGYGYTF | TGTGCCAGCAGTTACGAGCGGGGCTATGGCTACACCTTC
TRBJ2-1 | TRBD2 | - | TRBV5-1 | CASSFRAGPYNEQFF | TGCGCCAGCAGCTTTCGAGCGGGACCCTACAATGAGCAGTTCTTC
TRBJ2-1 | - | few | TRBV7-8 | CASSLFGRDGYNEQFF | TGTGCCAGCAGCTTATTTGGCAGGGACGGCTACAATGAGCAGTTCTTC
TRBJ2-1 | - | - | TRBV7-9 | CASSGEWGRPSNEQFF | TGTGCCAGCAGCGGAGAATGGGGAAGGCCGTCCAATGAGCAGTTCTTC
TRBJ2-7 | - | many | TRBV6-2/TRBV6-3 | CASSSSAAGTYEQYF | TGTGCCAGCAGTTCGTCGGCGGCAGGAACCTACGAGCAGTACTTC
TRBJ2-3 | - | - | TRBV12-3/TRBV12-4 | CASTIIRLYGLTDTQYF | TGTGCCAGCACCATAATTAGATTATATGGCCTCACAGATACGCAGTATTTT
TRBJ1-5 | - | - | TRBV29-1 | CSAGERGAQHF | TGCAGCGCCGGGGAGCGTGGGGCCCAGCATTTT
TRBJ2-3 | - | once | TRBV7-2 | CASSVGGGPTDTQYF | TGTGCCAGCAGTGTGGGGGGGGGCCCCACAGATACGCAGTATTTT
TRBJ2-4 | - | - | TRBV20-1 | CSAPGGFENIQYF | TGCAGTGCCCCAGGGGGGTTTGAGAACATTCAGTACTTC
TRBJ1-2 | TRBD1 | - | TRBV19 | CAITGDYGYTF | TGTGCCATAACAGGGGACTATGGCTACACCTTC
TRBJ2-5 | TRBD1 | few | TRBV5-1 | CASRPDSGTEETQYF | TGCGCCAGCAGACCCGACTCGGGGACAGAAGAGACCCAGTACTTC
TRBJ2-7 | TRBD1 | - | TRBV6-1 | CASRRDRERGEQYF | TGTGCCAGCAGACGGGACAGGGAAAGAGGGGAGCAGTACTTC
TRBJ2-7 | TRBD2 | - | TRBV19 | CASSSSGSGVYEQYF | TGTGCCAGTAGTTCTAGCGGGAGCGGAGTCTACGAGCAGTACTTC
TRBJ2-5 | TRBD2 | - | TRBV6-6 | CASSRGTAGAQETQYF | TGTGCCAGCAGTCGGGGTACAGCGGGGGCCCAAGAGACCCAGTACTTC
TRBJ2-7 | - | - | TRBV20-1 | CSARDQYRDYEQYF | TGCAGTGCTAGAGATCAGTACAGGGATTACGAGCAGTACTTC
TRBJ1-6 | - | once | TRBV6-1 | CASSEGLATAPLHF | TGTGCCAGCAGTGAAGGACTGGCTACGGCACCCCTCCACTTT
TRBJ1-1 | - | - | TRBV12-5 | CASGLVRDTEAFF | TGTGCTAGTGGTTTGGTAAGAGACACTGAAGCTTTCTTT
TRBJ2-1 | - | once | TRBV7-9 | CASSRTGERGRNEQFF | TGTGCCAGCAGCCGAACGGGAGAAAGAGGTCGCAATGAGCAGTTCTTC
TRBJ2-1 | TRBD1 | - | TRBV28 | CASSVPGQGRYNEQFF | TGTGCCAGCAGTGTACCGGGACAGGGAAGGTACAATGAGCAGTTCTTC
TRBJ2-7 | TRBD1 | few | TRBV7-2 | CASSPNRGAYEQYF | TGTGCCAGCAGCCCTAACAGGGGGGCCTACGAGCAGTACTTC
TRBJ2-5 | TRBD2 | - | TRBV24-1 | CATSSWTSGQETQYF | TGTGCCACCAGCTCCTGGACTAGCGGACAAGAGACCCAGTACTTC
TRBJ2-3 | - | - | TRBV24-1 | CATSEPDRGDTQYF | TGTGCCACCAGTGAACCCGATAGAGGAGATACGCAGTATTTT
TRBJ2-7 | TRBD1 | - | TRBV20-1 | CSVHGTEYEQYF | TGCAGTGTTCATGGGACAGAATACGAGCAGTACTTC